These 19 T cell receptor beta chains came from one sample sequenced in a study of identical twins. TCRdb processed the 5' RACE reads anew with MiXCR; each CDR3 protein has one entry. Among a few hundred thousand distinct CDR3 sequences listed, 9.6% were seen once. These same data were also listed under a study on yellow fever vaccine responses in identical twins.

The sequencing input was PBMCs. Every receptor here comes from a woman between 18 and 29 years old in good health.

The chain is built from TRBV4-3 and TRBJ2-7, with TRBD2 matching over 7 bases. V was pared by 0 bases and J by 6 bases, with 17 bases of the junction left unmatched. Germline V gene sequence: CDR1 LGHNA, CDR2 YSLEER. The CDR3 covers 18 residues. This CDR3 is CASSQDPPVSGTISEQYF. In DNA form, the CDR3 reads TGCGCCAGCAGCCAAGATCCTCCGGTGAGCGGGACTATCTCCGAGCAGTACTTC.

This clonotype has a count of ten or more. This chain links TRBV14 with TRBJ2-7; D unresolved. The CDR3 covers 12 residues. The V gene's germline CDR1 is SGHDN and CDR2 FVKESK. The V end was cut by 4 bases, the J end by 4 bases, with 8 bases between. The CDR3 DNA follows: TGTGCCAGCAGCCCGACGCCGTACGAGCAGTACTTC. This translates into CASSPTPYEQYF. The full variable domain, rest sourced from reference TRBV14 and TRBJ2-7, is EAGVTQFPSHSVIEKGQTVTLRCDPISGHDNLYWYRRVMGKEIKFLLHFVKESKQDESGMPNNRFLAERTGGTYSTLKVQPAELEDSGVYFCASSPTPYEQYFGPGTRLTVT.

This clonotype came up a few times. This chain connects TRBV5-6 to TRBJ2-7; no definite D call. The V and J ends lost 0 bases and 0 bases respectively, with 7 bases between them. CDR1 is SGHDT, CDR2 YYEEEE, per germline. The CDR3 is made up of 14 amino acids. CDR3 DNA: TGTGCCAGCAGCTTGGTCACCAACTCCTACGAGCAGTACTTC. This sequence encodes CASSLVTNSYEQYF.

The chain recombines TRBV2 with TRBJ2-7; 12 nucleotides match TRBD2. With V trimmed by 5 bases and J by 6 bases, 5 bases remained unmatched. CDR1 is SNHLY, CDR2 FYNNEI, per germline. This CDR3 spans 14 amino acids. CDR3: CASSQTSGSFEQYF. The CDR3, as DNA: TGTGCCAGCAGTCAGACTAGCGGGAGTTTCGAGCAGTACTTC.

There are many counts of this clonotype. The chain combines TRBV29-1 with TRBJ1-1; 7 bases match TRBD1. Trimming at V came to 7 bases and at J to 1 base, leaving 3 bases not matched to a gene. The CDR3 spans 12 residues. Germline CDR1 reads SQVTM; CDR2 reads ANQGSEA. Here the CDR3 DNA reads TGCAGCGGGAACAGGGGGAACACTGAAGCTTTCTTT. This codes for CSGNRGNTEAFF. Combining the CDR3 with reference TRBV29-1 and TRBJ1-1 gives the whole variable domain SAVISQKPSRDICQRGTSLTIQCQVDSQVTMMFWYRQQPGQSLTLIATANQGSEATYESGFVIDKFPISRPNLTFSTLTVSNMSPEDSSIYLCSGNRGNTEAFFGQGTRLTVV.

CDR3: CASSVAGLGGQETQYF. In DNA, the CDR3 is TGTGCCAGCAGCGTAGCAGGGTTAGGTGGTCAAGAGACCCAGTACTTC. The genes are TRBV9 and TRBJ2-5; a possible D gene is TRBD1 (5 bases). Trimming took off 0 bases at V and 2 bases at J, with 14 bases between the two ends. The CDR3 runs to 16 residues. Per the germline V gene, CDR1 is SGDLS and CDR2 is YYNGEE.

The V gene is TRBV29-1, the J gene TRBJ1-1; no reliable D call. The V end was cut by 2 bases, the J end by 7 bases, with 5 bases between. The germline gives CDR1 SQVTM, CDR2 ANQGSEA. The CDR3 length is 10 residues. The CDR3 loop is CSVEFSEAFF. The CDR3 DNA sequence: TGCAGCGTTGAATTCAGTGAAGCTTTCTTT.

The chain couples TRBV4-3 to TRBJ2-3; 9 bases line up with TRBD1. The CDR3 contains 15 residues. Trimming at V came to 0 bases and at J to 5 bases, leaving 3 bases not matched to a gene. CDR1 is LGHNA and CDR2 is YSLEER in the germline V gene. This CDR3 reads CASSQENRGQDTQYF. The CDR3 nucleotides are TGCGCCAGCAGCCAAGAGAACAGGGGGCAAGATACGCAGTATTTT.

This clonotype was counted at least ten times. This chain connects TRBV4-1 to TRBJ1-2; D gene ambiguous. Trimming took off 4 bases at V and 1 base at J, with 16 bases between the two ends. Per germline, CDR1 MGHRA and CDR2 YSYEKL. The CDR3 has 16 residues. The CDR3 protein is CASSRWSLNNNYGYTF. In DNA, the CDR3 is TGCGCCAGCAGCCGATGGAGCCTCAATAATAACTATGGCTACACCTTC.

This clonotype was picked up a small number of times. The chain carries TRBV6-1 and TRBJ2-1, with D perhaps assigned TRBD1 or TRBD2 (5 bases each). CDR1 is MNHNS, CDR2 SASEGT, per germline. The CDR3 consists of 16 residues. Trimming stripped 2 bases from V and 1 base from J, with 12 bases between. In DNA, the CDR3 is TGTGCCAGCAGTGAAACGCGAGGGGAGTCCTACAATGAGCAGTTCTTC. Translation: CASSETRGESYNEQFF.

This clonotype has ten or more counts. This chain links TRBV20-1 with TRBJ2-1; 7 bases agree with TRBD2. J gave up 7 bases and V 3 bases, and 3 bases lay outside the gene matches. Germline loops: CDR1 DFQATT, CDR2 SNEGSKA (reference sequence). This CDR3 spans 12 amino acids. Written as DNA, the CDR3 is TGCAGTGCTAGTGTTAGCGGGAATGAGCAGTTCTTC. Its protein is CSASVSGNEQFF.

The rearrangement links TRBV6-5 to TRBJ2-7; TRBD2 aligns across 14 bases. The J segment lost 6 bases and the V segment lost 2 bases, leaving 3 bases of the junction unmatched. Germline V gene sequence: CDR1 MNHEY, CDR2 SVGAGI. This CDR3 contains 15 residues. The DNA of the CDR3 is TGTGCCAGCAGTTACCCGGGACTAGCGGGAGTCGAGCAGTACTTC. Its translation is CASSYPGLAGVEQYF.

The chain carries TRBV3-1 and TRBJ2-5, with a possible D match to TRBD1 (5 bases). The germline V and J ends were trimmed by 1 base and 3 bases, with 12 bases remaining between them. Germline V gives CDR1 LGHDT, CDR2 YNNKEL (reference sequence). The CDR3 consists of 15 residues. In DNA, the CDR3 is TGTGCCAGCAGCCAAGTTGCCCAGGGTGAAGAGACCCAGTACTTC. Its protein is CASSQVAQGEETQYF.

The J gene is TRBJ2-5, the V gene TRBV4-3; D perhaps matches TRBD2 (5 bases). The germline CDR1 and CDR2 sequences are LGHNA and YSLEER. The CDR3 sequence is 17 residues long. Trimming took off 4 bases at V and 0 bases at J, with 18 bases between the two ends. Here the CDR3 reads CASSPRSPVDYQETQYF. The CDR3 DNA reads TGCGCCAGCAGCCCTAGATCACCCGTGGACTACCAAGAGACCCAGTACTTC.

This chain connects TRBV18 to TRBJ2-7, with 8 bases identical to TRBD1. CDR3 length: 11 amino acids. The V and J ends lost 5 bases and 6 bases, in that order; junction bases with no gene match: 0. Germline CDR1 KGHSH, CDR2 LQKENI. DNA of the CDR3: TGTGCCAGCTCAGACAGGGGCGAGCAGTACTTC. Translating gives CASSDRGEQYF.

The chain uses TRBV20-1 and TRBJ2-7; D not resolved. The V end was cut by 5 bases, the J end by 4 bases, with 12 bases between. CDR1 DFQATT and CDR2 SNEGSKA come from the germline V gene (reference sequence). The length of the CDR3 is 12 residues. CDR3 in amino acids: CSASPGLYEQYF. In DNA, the CDR3 is TGCAGTGCTTCCCCCGGGTTATACGAGCAGTACTTC.

This clonotype was seen at least ten times. The rearrangement links TRBV6-5 to TRBJ2-1; 14 bases line up with TRBD2. V gave up 2 bases and J gave up 7 bases; unmatched junction bases: 4. The CDR3 is made up of 16 amino acids. Per germline, CDR1 MNHEY and CDR2 SVGAGI. This CDR3 is CASSYGTSGSGNEQFF. The DNA of the CDR3 is TGTGCCAGCAGTTACGGGACTAGCGGGAGTGGAAATGAGCAGTTCTTC.

The chain uses TRBV12-5 and TRBJ1-4; TRBD1 aligns across 7 bases. V gave up 1 base and J gave up 5 bases; unmatched junction bases: 7. The germline CDR1 and CDR2 sequences are LGHNT and FRNRAP. This CDR3 comprises 16 residues. CDR3 bases: TGTGCTAGTGGTTTGGGAAAACGGGACAGCAATGAAAAACTGTTTTTT. Translation gives CASGLGKRDSNEKLFF.

This clonotype was observed a few times. The CDR3 sequence is CATSRAGLAEETQYF. As DNA, the CDR3 is TGTGCCACCAGCAGGGCGGGACTAGCGGAAGAGACCCAGTACTTC. This sequence joins TRBV15 and TRBJ2-5; 11 bases align to TRBD2. There are 15 residues in the CDR3. CDR1 is LNHNV and CDR2 is YYDKDF in the germline V gene (reference sequence). With 3 bases clipped from V and 3 bases from J, the junction kept 3 bases outside the gene matches.